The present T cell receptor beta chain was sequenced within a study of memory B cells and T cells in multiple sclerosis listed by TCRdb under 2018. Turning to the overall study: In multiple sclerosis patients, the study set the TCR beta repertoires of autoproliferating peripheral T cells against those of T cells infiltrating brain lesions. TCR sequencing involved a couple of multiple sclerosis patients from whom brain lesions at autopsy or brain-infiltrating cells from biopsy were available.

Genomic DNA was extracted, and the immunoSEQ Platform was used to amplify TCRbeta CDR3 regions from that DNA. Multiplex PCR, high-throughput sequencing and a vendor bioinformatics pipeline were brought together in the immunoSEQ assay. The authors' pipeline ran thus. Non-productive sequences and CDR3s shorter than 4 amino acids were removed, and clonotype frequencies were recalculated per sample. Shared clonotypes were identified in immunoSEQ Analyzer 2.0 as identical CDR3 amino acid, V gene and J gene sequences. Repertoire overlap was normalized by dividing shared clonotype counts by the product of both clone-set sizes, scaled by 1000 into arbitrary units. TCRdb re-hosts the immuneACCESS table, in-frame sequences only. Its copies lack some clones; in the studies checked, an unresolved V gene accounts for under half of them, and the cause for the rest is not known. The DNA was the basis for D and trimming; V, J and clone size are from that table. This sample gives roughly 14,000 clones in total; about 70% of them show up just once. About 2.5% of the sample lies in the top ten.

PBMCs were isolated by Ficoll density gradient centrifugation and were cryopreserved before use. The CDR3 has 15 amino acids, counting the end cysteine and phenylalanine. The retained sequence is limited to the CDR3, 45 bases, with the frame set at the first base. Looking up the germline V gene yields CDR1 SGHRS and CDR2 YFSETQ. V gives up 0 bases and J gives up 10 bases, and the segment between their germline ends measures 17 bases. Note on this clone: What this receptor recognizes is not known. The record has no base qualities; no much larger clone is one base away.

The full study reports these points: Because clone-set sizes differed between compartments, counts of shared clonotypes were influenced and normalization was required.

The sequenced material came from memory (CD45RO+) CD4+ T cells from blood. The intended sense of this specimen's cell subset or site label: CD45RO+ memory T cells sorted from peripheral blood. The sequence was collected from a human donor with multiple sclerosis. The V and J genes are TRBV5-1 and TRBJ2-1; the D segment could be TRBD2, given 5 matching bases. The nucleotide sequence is TGCGCCAGCAGCTTGGCCCCGAGGGAAGCGGACGAGCAGTTCTTC. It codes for CASSLAPREADEQFF.